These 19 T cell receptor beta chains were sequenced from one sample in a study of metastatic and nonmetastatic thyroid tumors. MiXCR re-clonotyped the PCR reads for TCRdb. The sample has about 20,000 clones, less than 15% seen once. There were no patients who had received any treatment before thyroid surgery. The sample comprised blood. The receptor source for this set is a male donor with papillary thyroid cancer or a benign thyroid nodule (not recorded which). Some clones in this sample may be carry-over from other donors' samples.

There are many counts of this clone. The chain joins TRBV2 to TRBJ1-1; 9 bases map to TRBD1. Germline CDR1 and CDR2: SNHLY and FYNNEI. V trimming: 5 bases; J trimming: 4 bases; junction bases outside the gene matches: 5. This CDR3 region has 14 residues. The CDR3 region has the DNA TGTGCCAGCAGTTTTGGACAGGGGATCACTGAAGCTTTCTTT. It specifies CASSFGQGITEAFF. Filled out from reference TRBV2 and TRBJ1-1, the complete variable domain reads EPEVTQTPSHQVTQMGQEVILRCVPISNHLYFYWYRQILGQKVEFLVSFYNNEISEKSEIFDDQFSVERPDGSNFTLKIRSTKLEDSAMYFCASSFGQGITEAFFGQGTRLTVV.

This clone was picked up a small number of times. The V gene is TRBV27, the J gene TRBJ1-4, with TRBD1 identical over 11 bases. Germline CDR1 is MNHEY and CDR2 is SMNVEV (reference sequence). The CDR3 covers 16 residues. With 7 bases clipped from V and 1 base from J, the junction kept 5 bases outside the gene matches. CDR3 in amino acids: CASKGQGAVTNEKLFF. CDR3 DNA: TGTGCCAGCAAAGGACAGGGGGCGGTAACTAATGAAAAACTGTTTTTT. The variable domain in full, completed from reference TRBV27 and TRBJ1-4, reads EAQVTQNPRYLITVTGKKLTVTCSQNMNHEYMSWYRQDPGLGLRQIYYSMNVEVTDKGDVPEGYKVSRKEKRNFPLILESPSPNQTSLYFCASKGQGAVTNEKLFFGSGTQLSVL.

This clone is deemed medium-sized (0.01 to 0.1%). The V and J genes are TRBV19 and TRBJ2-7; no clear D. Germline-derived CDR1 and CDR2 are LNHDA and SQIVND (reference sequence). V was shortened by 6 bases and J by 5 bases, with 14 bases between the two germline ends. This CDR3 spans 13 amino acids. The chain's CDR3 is CASSGSLGHEQYF. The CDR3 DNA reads TGTGCCAGTAGCGGGTCTTTAGGGCACGAGCAGTACTTC.

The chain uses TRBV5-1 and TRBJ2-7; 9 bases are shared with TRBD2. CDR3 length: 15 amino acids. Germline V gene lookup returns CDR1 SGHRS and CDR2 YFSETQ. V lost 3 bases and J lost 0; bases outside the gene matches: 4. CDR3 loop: CASSSASGASYEQYF. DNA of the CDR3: TGCGCCAGCAGCTCGGCTAGCGGGGCCTCCTACGAGCAGTACTTC.

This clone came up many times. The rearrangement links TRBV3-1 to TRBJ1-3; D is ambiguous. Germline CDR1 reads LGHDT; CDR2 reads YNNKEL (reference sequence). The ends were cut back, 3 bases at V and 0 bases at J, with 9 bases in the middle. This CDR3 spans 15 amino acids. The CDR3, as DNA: TGTGCCAGCAGCCACCCTTATGTCTCTGGAAACACCATATATTTT. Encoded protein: CASSHPYVSGNTIYF.

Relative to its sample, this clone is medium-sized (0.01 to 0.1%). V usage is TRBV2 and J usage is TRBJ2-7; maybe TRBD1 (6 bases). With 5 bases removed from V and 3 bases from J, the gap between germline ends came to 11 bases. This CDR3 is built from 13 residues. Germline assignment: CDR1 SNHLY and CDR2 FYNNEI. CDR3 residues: CASSRDNYYEQYF. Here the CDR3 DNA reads TGTGCCAGCAGTCGGGACAACTACTACGAGCAGTACTTC.

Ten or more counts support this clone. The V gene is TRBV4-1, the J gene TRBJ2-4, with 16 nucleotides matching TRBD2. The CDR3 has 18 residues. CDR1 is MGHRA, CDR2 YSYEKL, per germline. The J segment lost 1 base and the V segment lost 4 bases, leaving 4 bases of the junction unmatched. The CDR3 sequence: CASSPGLAGGLAKNIQYF. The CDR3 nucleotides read TGCGCCAGCAGCCCGGGACTAGCGGGAGGGTTGGCCAAAAACATTCAGTACTTC.

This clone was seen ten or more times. CDR3 region: CASPGGAVSYNEQFF. The DNA of the CDR3 is TGTGCCAGCCCCGGGGGGGCCGTCTCCTACAATGAGCAGTTCTTC. The V call is TRBV11-3, the J call TRBJ2-1, with 8 bases matching TRBD2. The ends lost 8 bases at V and 0 bases at J; junction bases unmatched: 6. CDR1 and CDR2 from the germline V gene are SGHNT and YENEEA. The CDR3 has 15 residues.

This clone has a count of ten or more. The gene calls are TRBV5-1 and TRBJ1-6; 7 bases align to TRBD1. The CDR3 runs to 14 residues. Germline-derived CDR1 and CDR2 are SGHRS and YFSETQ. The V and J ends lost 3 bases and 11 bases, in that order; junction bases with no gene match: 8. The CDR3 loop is CASSSTGSTTPLHF. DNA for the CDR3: TGCGCCAGCAGCTCGACAGGGAGCACAACACCCCTCCACTTT.

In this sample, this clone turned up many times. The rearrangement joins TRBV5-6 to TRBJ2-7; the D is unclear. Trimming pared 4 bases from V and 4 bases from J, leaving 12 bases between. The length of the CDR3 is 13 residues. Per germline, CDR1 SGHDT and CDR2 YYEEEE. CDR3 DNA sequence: TGTGCCAGCAGCCTCGGGCGATCTTACGAGCAGTACTTC. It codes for CASSLGRSYEQYF.

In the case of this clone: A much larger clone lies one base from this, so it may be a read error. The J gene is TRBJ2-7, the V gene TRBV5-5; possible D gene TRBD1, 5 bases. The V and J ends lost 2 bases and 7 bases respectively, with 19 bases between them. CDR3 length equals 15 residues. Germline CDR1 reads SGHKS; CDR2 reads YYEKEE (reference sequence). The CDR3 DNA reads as TGTGCCAGCAGCTTCAGGGTGAATAGCTCTACTGAGCAGTACTTC. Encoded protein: CASSFRVNSSTEQYF.

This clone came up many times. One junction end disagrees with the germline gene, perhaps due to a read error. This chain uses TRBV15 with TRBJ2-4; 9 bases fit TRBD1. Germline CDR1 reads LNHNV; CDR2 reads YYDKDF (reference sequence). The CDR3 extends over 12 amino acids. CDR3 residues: CATSRGTGGSNF. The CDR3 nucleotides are TGTGCCACCAGCAGAGGTACAGGGGGCTCGAACTTC.

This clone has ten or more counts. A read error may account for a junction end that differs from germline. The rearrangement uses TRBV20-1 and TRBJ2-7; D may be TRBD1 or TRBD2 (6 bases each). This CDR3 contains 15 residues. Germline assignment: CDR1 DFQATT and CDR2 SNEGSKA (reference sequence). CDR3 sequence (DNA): TGCAGTGCTGGAGATGGAGGGACACTAACCTACGAGCAGTACTTC. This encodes CSAGDGGTLTYEQYF.

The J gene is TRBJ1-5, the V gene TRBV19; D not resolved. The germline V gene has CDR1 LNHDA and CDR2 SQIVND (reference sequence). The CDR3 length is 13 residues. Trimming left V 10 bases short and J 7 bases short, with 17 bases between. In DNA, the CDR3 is TGTGCCACGGAGAGGGAAGTCGGACAGCCCCAGCATTTT. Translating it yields CATEREVGQPQHF.

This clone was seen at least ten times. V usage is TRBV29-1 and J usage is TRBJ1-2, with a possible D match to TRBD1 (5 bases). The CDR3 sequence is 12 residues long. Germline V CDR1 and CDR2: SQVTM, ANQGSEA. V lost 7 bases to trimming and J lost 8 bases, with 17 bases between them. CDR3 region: CSAPGPQGGYTF. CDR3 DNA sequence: TGCAGCGCCCCGGGCCCTCAGGGAGGCTACACCTTC.

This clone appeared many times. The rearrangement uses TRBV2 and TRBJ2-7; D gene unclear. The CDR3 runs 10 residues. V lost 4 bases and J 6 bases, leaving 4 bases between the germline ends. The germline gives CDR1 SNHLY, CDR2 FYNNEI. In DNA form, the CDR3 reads TGTGCCAGCAGTGTCCTCGAGCAGTACTTC. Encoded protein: CASSVLEQYF.

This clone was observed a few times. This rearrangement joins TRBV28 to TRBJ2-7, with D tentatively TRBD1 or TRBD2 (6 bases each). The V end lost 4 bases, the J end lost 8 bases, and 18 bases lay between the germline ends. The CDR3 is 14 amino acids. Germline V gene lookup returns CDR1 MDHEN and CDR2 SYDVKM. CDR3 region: CASSSGALHGQQYF. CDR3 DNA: TGTGCCAGCAGTTCGGGGGCTCTACATGGCCAGCAGTACTTC.

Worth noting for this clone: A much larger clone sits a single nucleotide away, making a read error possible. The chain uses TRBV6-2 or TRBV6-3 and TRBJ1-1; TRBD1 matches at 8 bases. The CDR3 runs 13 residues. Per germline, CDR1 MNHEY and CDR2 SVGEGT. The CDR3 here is CVSTGQENTEAFF. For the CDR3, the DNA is TGTGTCAGCACGGGACAGGAGAACACTGAAGCTTTCTTT.

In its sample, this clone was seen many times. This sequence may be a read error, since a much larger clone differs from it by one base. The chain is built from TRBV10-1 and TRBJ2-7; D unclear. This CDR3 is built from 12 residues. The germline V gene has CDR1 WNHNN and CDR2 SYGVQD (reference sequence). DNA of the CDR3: TGCGTCAGCAGTGCTAGTTTTCACGAGCAGTACTTC. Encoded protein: CVSSASFHEQYF.